The 32 T cell receptor beta chains presented below share a single source sample, sequenced in a study of blood T cell repertoires in COVID-19. Sequencing was performed with immunoSEQ multiplex PCR; in TCRdb, only in-frame clones are kept and a portion is missing. Among a few hundred thousand clones listed, about 83% were seen once. Sequenced input: peripheral blood. Receptor source: a woman in her fifties or sixties with acute or convalescent COVID-19.

The chain uses TRBV7-2 and TRBJ2-5; tentative D call: TRBD1 (6 bases). Germline loops: CDR1 SGHTA, CDR2 FQGNSA. The CDR3 covers 14 residues. Trimming cost V 1 base and J 4 bases, with 10 bases left between them. CDR3 nucleotide sequence: TGTGCCAGCAGCTTAGGGGGGCGGATAGAGACCCAGTACTTC. As protein: CASSLGGRIETQYF.

The rearrangement links TRBV6-2 or TRBV6-3 to TRBJ1-3; D is unresolved. Germline V gene lookup returns CDR1 MNHEY and CDR2 SVGEGT. Trimming shortened V by 4 bases and J by 16 bases, and 14 bases separated the two germline ends. The CDR3 totals 11 residues. The CDR3 nucleotides read TGTGCCAGCAGTTCGGAGGGCGCAGAGTATTTT. Amino acids: CASSSEGAEYF.

This chain connects TRBV4-1 to TRBJ2-7; 7 bases match TRBD1. CDR1 is MGHRA, CDR2 YSYEKL, per germline. There are 15 residues in the CDR3. Germline trimming cut 1 base from V and 3 bases from J; bases unmatched to any gene: 6. The CDR3 bases are TGCGCCAGCAGCCAAGTACTATCAGGGGGCTACGAGCAGTACTTC. Amino acid sequence: CASSQVLSGGYEQYF.

The chain recombines TRBV5-1 with TRBJ2-7; TRBD2 aligns across 9 bases. Germline lookup yields CDR1 SGHRS and CDR2 YFSETQ. The ends lost 4 bases at V and 2 bases at J; junction bases unmatched: 7. The CDR3 spans 15 residues. For the CDR3, the DNA is TGCGCCAGCAGCATGGGACTAGCCCAAACCTACGAGCAGTACTTC. Its protein is CASSMGLAQTYEQYF. Filled out from reference TRBV5-1 and TRBJ2-7, the complete variable domain reads KAGVTQTPRYLIKTRGQQVTLSCSPISGHRSVSWYQQTPGQGLQFLFEYFSETQRNKGNFPGRFSGRQFSNSRSEMNVSTLELGDSALYLCASSMGLAQTYEQYFGPGTRLTVT.

The rearrangement joins TRBV5-4 to TRBJ1-2; D remains ambiguous. Germline CDR1 is SGHNT and CDR2 is YYREEE (reference sequence). The CDR3 is 12 amino acids. The V end lost 5 bases, the J end lost 1 base, and 6 bases lay between the germline ends. The DNA for the CDR3 is TGTGCCAGCAGTTATAGTAACTATGGCTACACCTTC. Translation gives CASSYSNYGYTF.

The chain joins TRBV19 to TRBJ1-5; tentatively, D is TRBD1 (5 bases). This CDR3 has 15 amino acids. Trimming stripped 1 base from V and 7 bases from J, with 14 bases between. Germline CDR1 is LNHDA and CDR2 is SQIVND (reference sequence). CDR3 region: CASSIVGQGWQPQHF. CDR3 coding DNA: TGTGCCAGTAGTATAGTCGGGCAGGGATGGCAGCCCCAGCATTTT.

The J gene is TRBJ2-2, the V gene TRBV27; 7 bases match TRBD1. Germline V gene sequence: CDR1 MNHEY, CDR2 SMNVEV (reference sequence). J was trimmed by 5 bases and V by 6 bases; bases with no gene match: 18. This CDR3 is built from 18 residues. The CDR3 nucleotides read TGTGCCAGCAGAGTTTTTGGGGTGGTGCAGGGGGTAACCGGGGAGCTGTTTTTT. Its protein is CASRVFGVVQGVTGELFF.

The chain joins TRBV7-3 to TRBJ2-3; 7 bases align to TRBD1. The CDR3 covers 15 residues. Germline V lookup: CDR1 SGHTA, CDR2 FQGTGA. J lost 2 bases, V lost 4 bases, and 6 bases had no gene match. The chain's CDR3 is CASSSRQGDTDTQYF. CDR3 nucleotides: TGTGCCAGCAGCTCTAGACAGGGCGACACAGATACGCAGTATTTT.

The chain combines TRBV28 with TRBJ2-5; 9 bases align to TRBD2. The V segment lost 6 bases and the J segment 5 bases; nucleotides outside the gene matches: 19. The CDR3 is 18 amino acids. Germline assignment: CDR1 MDHEN and CDR2 SYDVKM. This CDR3 reads CASRQRVSGSPLRETQYF. For the CDR3, the DNA is TGTGCCAGCAGACAAAGGGTTAGCGGGAGCCCCCTTCGGGAGACCCAGTACTTC. The whole variable domain, filled in from reference TRBV28 and TRBJ2-5, reads DVKVTQSSRYLVKRTGEKVFLECVQDMDHENMFWYRQDPGLGLRLIYFSYDVKMKEKGDIPEGYSVSREKKERFSLILESASTNQTSMYLCASRQRVSGSPLRETQYFGPGTRLLVL.

The rearrangement joins TRBV27 to TRBJ1-4; D might be TRBD1 (5 bases). V lost 3 bases to trimming and J lost 7 bases, with 18 bases between them. Looked up from germline, CDR1 is MNHEY and CDR2 is SMNVEV (reference sequence). The CDR3 is made up of 16 amino acids. The CDR3: CASSFLMGGVGEKLFF. In DNA form, the CDR3 reads TGTGCCAGCAGTTTTCTAATGGGAGGGGTGGGTGAAAAACTGTTTTTT.

The V gene is TRBV27, the J gene TRBJ1-5, with D possibly matching TRBD1 (5 bases). Germline V lookup: CDR1 MNHEY, CDR2 SMNVEV (reference sequence). Trimming took 3 bases from V and 5 from J, leaving 14 bases between them. The CDR3 is 15 residues long. Written as DNA, the CDR3 is TGTGCCAGCAGTTTGGGCTCAGGGATGTATCAGCCCCAGCATTTT. Its translation: CASSLGSGMYQPQHF.

The V gene is TRBV28, the J gene TRBJ2-5; 9 bases align to TRBD2. Trimming at V came to 5 bases and at J to 5 bases, leaving 12 bases not matched to a gene. Germline assignment: CDR1 MDHEN and CDR2 SYDVKM. CDR3 length: 16 amino acids. The CDR3 nucleotides read TGTGCCAGCAGTCCGCGGGGGGGGGCGCAGAAGGAGACCCAGTACTTC. Translated, it gives CASSPRGGAQKETQYF.

The sample holds one count of this clone. The chain carries TRBV3-1 (or the pseudogene TRBV3-2) and TRBJ2-7, with D possibly TRBD2 on 5 matching bases. Trimming left V 2 bases short and J 3 bases short, with 8 bases between. Germline CDR1 reads LGHDT; CDR2 reads YNNKEL (reference sequence). CDR3 length: 13 residues. CDR3 in amino acids: CASSQSGGYEQYF. The DNA for the CDR3 is TGTGCCAGCAGCCAATCCGGAGGCTACGAGCAGTACTTC.

The CDR3 region is CASSPSGVQFAFF. The DNA for the CDR3 is TGTGCCAGCTCACCGTCGGGGGTGCAGTTCGCTTTCTTT. The genes are TRBV18 and TRBJ1-1; weak D call: TRBD1 (5 bases). CDR3 length equals 13 residues. Germline values: CDR1 KGHSH, CDR2 LQKENI. The germline V and J ends were trimmed by 3 bases and 11 bases, with 16 bases remaining between them.

The V call is TRBV2, the J call TRBJ2-7; 7 nucleotides line up with TRBD1. There are 14 residues in the CDR3. CDR1 is SNHLY and CDR2 is FYNNEI in the germline V gene. V dropped 6 bases and J dropped 0; count of bases not matched to a gene: 5. The CDR3 DNA reads TGTGCCAGCAGACCGGGACAGTACTCCTACGAGCAGTACTTC. It codes for CASRPGQYSYEQYF. Complete variable domain (other parts from reference TRBV2 and TRBJ2-7): EPEVTQTPSHQVTQMGQEVILRCVPISNHLYFYWYRQILGQKVEFLVSFYNNEISEKSEIFDDQFSVERPDGSNFTLKIRSTKLEDSAMYFCASRPGQYSYEQYFGPGTRLTVT.

This clone was counted a few times. This rearrangement joins TRBV19 to TRBJ1-5; 8 positions match TRBD1. Germline values: CDR1 LNHDA, CDR2 SQIVND (reference sequence). Trimming took 5 bases from V and 3 from J; bases not matched to a gene: 6. CDR3 length: 15 amino acids. This chain's CDR3 is CASSRARGPNQPQHF. DNA of the CDR3: TGTGCCAGTAGTCGCGCCAGGGGGCCCAATCAGCCCCAGCATTTT.

The chain recombines TRBV2 with TRBJ2-7, with 11 bases that match TRBD1. The CDR3 is 16 residues long. The ends lost 6 bases at V and 2 bases at J; junction bases unmatched: 9. The germline CDR1 and CDR2 sequences are SNHLY and FYNNEI. The CDR3: CASRVIGGQGAYEQYF. The CDR3 coding sequence is TGTGCCAGCAGGGTTATAGGGGGACAGGGGGCCTACGAGCAGTACTTC.

The V gene is TRBV6-6, the J gene TRBJ2-7, with 8 bases fitting TRBD1. Germline V gives CDR1 MNHNY, CDR2 SVGAGI (reference sequence). The CDR3 contains 12 residues. Trimming at V came to 5 bases and at J to 9 bases, leaving 6 bases not matched to a gene. The CDR3 nucleotides are TGTGCCAGCAGTACACAGGGGACAGGGCAGTACTTC. Its protein product is CASSTQGTGQYF.

The V and J genes are TRBV28 and TRBJ2-2; 10 bases line up with TRBD1. The CDR3 is made up of 13 amino acids. The junction had 6 bases not matched to a gene; V was cut back by 10 bases and J by 7 bases. CDR1 and CDR2 from the germline V gene are MDHEN and SYDVKM. Here the CDR3 reads CATRTGGFGELFF. CDR3 in DNA: TGTGCCACCAGGACAGGGGGTTTCGGGGAGCTGTTTTTT.

This chain connects TRBV7-2 to TRBJ2-1; tentative D call: TRBD1 (6 bases). Per the germline V gene, CDR1 is SGHTA and CDR2 is FQGNSA. V lost 1 base and J lost 8, with 21 bases in between. CDR3 length: 17 amino acids. The CDR3 DNA reads as TGTGCCAGCAGCTTAGGCCCTACCGGGACACTTATGGATGAGCAGTTCTTC. Residues: CASSLGPTGTLMDEQFF. The entire variable domain, with the rest obtained from reference TRBV7-2 and TRBJ2-1, is as follows: GAGVSQSPSNKVTEKGKDVELRCDPISGHTALYWYRQSLGQGLEFLIYFQGNSAPDKSGLPSDRFSAERTGGSVSTLTIQRTQQEDSAVYLCASSLGPTGTLMDEQFFGPGTRLTVL.

This chain uses TRBV19 with TRBJ2-3, with D unclear. V dropped 4 bases and J dropped 0 bases, with 8 bases sitting between them. CDR3 length: 14 amino acids. Germline-derived CDR1 and CDR2 are LNHDA and SQIVND (reference sequence). The DNA of the CDR3 is TGTGCCAGTAGTAAACTATTTAGCACAGATACGCAGTATTTT. Translating it yields CASSKLFSTDTQYF.

The genes are TRBV6-6 and TRBJ2-7, with D perhaps matching TRBD1 (5 bases). CDR3 length equals 14 residues. Looked up from germline, CDR1 is MNHNY and CDR2 is SVGAGI (reference sequence). V was clipped by 8 bases and J by 5 bases, with 19 bases between them. CDR3 DNA: TGTGCCAGCCAACCGCCAAACAGGTTCCACGAGCAGTACTTC. Translated, it gives CASQPPNRFHEQYF.

V gene TRBV28 combines with J gene TRBJ2-5; D is undetermined. The CDR3 spans 12 residues. The V end lost 7 bases, the J end lost 1 base, and 7 bases lay between the germline ends. Germline V gene sequence: CDR1 MDHEN, CDR2 SYDVKM. This chain's CDR3 is CASKATQETQYF. Here the CDR3 DNA reads TGTGCCAGCAAAGCAACCCAAGAGACCCAGTACTTC.

CDR3 residues: CASSEQGTQPQHF. The CDR3 nucleotides read TGTGCCAGCAGCGAGCAGGGTACTCAGCCCCAGCATTTT. The chain links TRBV13 to TRBJ1-5, with a possible D match to TRBD1 (5 bases). The CDR3 sequence is 13 residues long. Trimming cost V 5 bases and J 6 bases, with 11 bases left between them. Germline V CDR1 and CDR2: PRHDT, FYEKMQ (reference sequence).

The chain couples TRBV30 to TRBJ1-3; D is uncertain. The germline CDR1 and CDR2 sequences are GTSNPN and SVGIG (reference sequence). Trimming took off 2 bases at V and 4 bases at J, with 12 bases between the two ends. The CDR3 is 14 residues long. The CDR3 loop is CAWSIMSGGNTIYF. Written as DNA, the CDR3 is TGTGCCTGGAGTATCATGTCCGGGGGAAACACCATATATTTT.

V and J are TRBV7-9 and TRBJ2-3, with D possibly TRBD2 on 7 matching bases. CDR3 length: 16 amino acids. Germline V gene sequence: CDR1 SEHNR, CDR2 FQNEAQ (reference sequence). Trimming stripped 1 base from V and 2 bases from J, with 13 bases between. The CDR3 sequence is CASSLEGGSNTDTQYF. DNA for the CDR3: TGTGCCAGCAGCTTAGAGGGGGGGTCTAACACAGATACGCAGTATTTT.

This clone was detected only once. V is TRBV19 and J is TRBJ1-1; TRBD1 aligns across 8 bases. Trimming at V came to 5 bases and at J to 4 bases, leaving 6 bases not matched to a gene. CDR3 length: 14 residues. Germline assignment: CDR1 LNHDA and CDR2 SQIVND (reference sequence). For the CDR3, the DNA is TGTGCCAGTAGTCTATCAACAGGGGGCACTGAAGCTTTCTTT. Amino acids: CASSLSTGGTEAFF.

This clone has a single count. The gene calls are TRBV7-9 and TRBJ1-4, with a tentative D call TRBD1 (5 bases). CDR1 SEHNR and CDR2 FQNEAQ come from the germline V gene (reference sequence). Trimming removed 7 bases from V and 8 bases from J, with 14 bases in between. The CDR3 spans 13 residues. The CDR3: CASNMGPGEKLFF. The CDR3 DNA reads TGTGCCAGCAATATGGGGCCAGGGGAAAAACTGTTTTTT.

The chain has TRBV7-9 and TRBJ2-7, with D possibly matching TRBD1 (7 bases). The CDR3 contains 15 residues. Germline V gene data show CDR1 as SEHNR and CDR2 as FQNEAQ (reference sequence). V was trimmed by 5 bases and J by 1 base, leaving 15 bases between them. CDR3 loop: CASSQRQGGSYEQYF. Written as DNA, the CDR3 is TGTGCCAGCAGCCAGCGACAGGGAGGTTCCTACGAGCAGTACTTC.

This clone has just a few counts. The rearrangement joins TRBV30 to TRBJ2-1, with 7 bases matching TRBD2. Germline values: CDR1 GTSNPN, CDR2 SVGIG (reference sequence). CDR3 length equals 12 residues. V trimming: 1 base; J trimming: 8 bases; junction bases outside the gene matches: 2. The CDR3 bases are TGTGCCTGGAGTGACGGGGGGTATGAGCAGTTCTTC. This translates into CAWSDGGYEQFF.

This clone was seen a single time. The V call is TRBV15, the J call TRBJ2-7; D remains unclear. Between the trimmed V and J ends, which lost 0 bases and 2 bases, there was a span of 8 bases. CDR3 length: 14 amino acids. The germline gives CDR1 LNHNV, CDR2 YYDKDF (reference sequence). The chain's CDR3 is CATSRDWATYEQYF. The CDR3 bases are TGTGCCACCAGCAGAGATTGGGCAACCTACGAGCAGTACTTC.

V usage is TRBV2 and J usage is TRBJ1-5; 7 bases are shared with TRBD1. Trimming removed 5 bases from V and 1 base from J; junction bases left unmatched: 5. Germline V gives CDR1 SNHLY, CDR2 FYNNEI. The CDR3 has 15 amino acids. The CDR3 sequence: CASSPTGASNQPQHF. The CDR3 region has the DNA TGTGCCAGCAGTCCTACAGGGGCGAGCAATCAGCCCCAGCATTTT. Full variable domain (outside the CDR3, taken from reference TRBV2 and TRBJ1-5): EPEVTQTPSHQVTQMGQEVILRCVPISNHLYFYWYRQILGQKVEFLVSFYNNEISEKSEIFDDQFSVERPDGSNFTLKIRSTKLEDSAMYFCASSPTGASNQPQHFGDGTRLSIL.